The 15 T cell receptor beta chains below come from one sample, sequenced in a study of T-cell memory formation after mild COVID-19. MiXCR, applied by TCRdb to the 5' RACE reads, yields one record per CDR3 protein. The data show 350,000 to 450,000 distinct CDR3 sequences, over 13% seen once. Sequenced sample: PBMCs or a T cell subset sorted from them (not recorded which). These receptors were obtained from a man between 18 and 35 years old who had mild COVID-19 (a few samples of this study predate the infection). Cell type and time point are not known.

This rearrangement joins TRBV7-9 to TRBJ2-7; D remains ambiguous. Deletions cut 3 bases from V and 4 bases from J, with 7 bases between. CDR3 length equals 12 residues. The germline gives CDR1 SEHNR, CDR2 FQNEAQ (reference sequence). CDR3 loop: CASSFPNYEQYF. The CDR3 bases are TGTGCCAGCAGCTTCCCCAATTACGAGCAGTACTTC.

This clonotype was seen a few times. The chain employs TRBV7-8 and TRBJ2-1, with D perhaps TRBD1 (6 bases). V lost 8 bases, J lost 2 bases, and 16 bases lay in between. CDR1 and CDR2 (germline): SGHVS, FQNEAQ. This CDR3 is built from 15 residues. CDR3 amino acids: CASGKQGPTYNEQFF. The CDR3 DNA reads as TGTGCCAGCGGTAAACAGGGTCCAACCTACAATGAGCAGTTCTTC. Using reference TRBV7-8 and TRBJ2-1 for the parts outside the CDR3, the full variable domain is GAGVSQSPRYKVAKRGQDVALRCDPISGHVSLFWYQQALGQGPEFLTYFQNEAQLDKSGLPSDRFFAERPEGSVSTLKIQRTQQEDSAVYLCASGKQGPTYNEQFFGPGTRLTVL.

This clonotype was seen only a few times. This sequence joins TRBV5-4 and TRBJ1-1; D is unclear. The V gene lost 4 bases and the J gene lost 7 bases, with 8 bases spanning the gap. Germline lookup yields CDR1 SGHNT and CDR2 YYREEE (reference sequence). The CDR3 consists of 11 residues. CDR3 residues: CASSRDGEAFF. The CDR3 DNA reads TGTGCCAGCAGCCGTGACGGTGAAGCTTTCTTT.

This rearrangement joins TRBV25-1 to TRBJ2-5, with 7 bases matching TRBD1. The CDR3 has 13 amino acids. The V segment lost 8 bases and the J segment 5 bases; nucleotides outside the gene matches: 8. From germline, CDR1 is MGHDK and CDR2 SYGVNS. CDR3 residues: CASEPQGWETQYF. CDR3 coding DNA: TGTGCCAGCGAACCACAGGGGTGGGAGACCCAGTACTTC.

This clonotype was counted between two and nine times. CDR3 bases: TGTGCCAGCATGTCGGCAGGGGGCTACACCTTC. Translating gives CASMSAGGYTF. The V gene is TRBV5-5, the J gene TRBJ1-2; weak D call: TRBD1 (5 bases). V dropped 6 bases and J dropped 8 bases, with 11 bases sitting between them. Germline V CDR1 and CDR2: SGHKS, YYEKEE (reference sequence). This CDR3 is built from 11 residues.

This clonotype was detected only a few times. This rearrangement joins TRBV4-3 to TRBJ1-4, with a possible D match to TRBD1 (6 bases). This CDR3 has 16 amino acids. Germline V gene lookup returns CDR1 LGHNA and CDR2 YSLEER. Trimming removed 0 bases at V and 6 bases at J, with 14 bases between. In DNA form, the CDR3 reads TGCGCCAGCAGCCAAGAAACGACAGGAGGGGATGAAAAACTGTTTTTT. It translates to CASSQETTGGDEKLFF.

The gene calls are TRBV18 and TRBJ2-3, with D hard to call. The CDR3 is 17 residues long. Trimming removed 1 base at V and 2 bases at J, with 16 bases between. CDR1 is KGHSH, CDR2 LQKENI, per germline. CDR3 DNA: TGTGCCAGCTCACCACAATCCGGTCAGGCCCCCACAGATACGCAGTATTTT. Protein: CASSPQSGQAPTDTQYF. Using reference TRBV18 and TRBJ2-3 for the parts outside the CDR3, the full variable domain is NAGVMQNPRHLVRRRGQEARLRCSPMKGHSHVYWYRQLPEEGLKFMVYLQKENIIDESGMPKERFSAEFPKEGPSILRIQQVVRGDSAAYFCASSPQSGQAPTDTQYFGPGTRLTVL.

J is TRBJ1-5 and V is TRBV6-2 or TRBV6-3, with D perhaps TRBD1 (6 bases). The CDR3 is 14 amino acids. CDR1 is MNHEY and CDR2 is SVGEGT in the germline V gene. Trimming stripped 10 bases from V and 0 bases from J, with 13 bases between. CDR3 residues: CATRTVYSNQPQHF. Written as DNA, the CDR3 is TGTGCCACCCGGACAGTTTATAGCAATCAGCCCCAGCATTTT.

The gene calls are TRBV20-1 and TRBJ2-3; D could derive from TRBD1 or TRBD2 (5 bases each). Germline-derived CDR1 and CDR2 are DFQATT and SNEGSKA (reference sequence). The CDR3 is made up of 15 amino acids. Trimming took 6 bases from V and 3 from J, leaving 19 bases between them. The CDR3 reads CSAEVGPGVTDTQYF. The CDR3 DNA reads TGCAGTGCCGAGGTGGGACCCGGGGTGACAGATACGCAGTATTTT.

This clonotype was recorded many times. The genes are TRBV18 and TRBJ2-3, with 8 bases matching TRBD1. The trim removed 5 bases at V and 6 bases at J, leaving 16 bases unmatched. This CDR3 contains 17 residues. Germline V gene data show CDR1 as KGHSH and CDR2 as LQKENI. The CDR3 region has the DNA TGTGCCAGCTCATATCCGGAGTTGGGGACAGGAGTCGATACGCAGTATTTT. Protein product: CASSYPELGTGVDTQYF.

V gene TRBV5-8 combines with J gene TRBJ1-2; 7 positions agree with TRBD1. The CDR3 sequence is 15 residues long. CDR1 SGHTS and CDR2 YDEGEE come from the germline V gene. V gave up 7 bases and J gave up 2 bases; unmatched junction bases: 11. The CDR3 spells CASRGSRGWNYGYTF. CDR3 DNA sequence: TGTGCCAGCCGCGGGTCCAGGGGGTGGAACTATGGCTACACCTTC.

This clonotype showed up just a few times. V usage is TRBV5-1 and J usage is TRBJ2-7; D may correspond to TRBD1 or TRBD2 (5 bases each). This CDR3 has 13 residues. CDR1 SGHRS and CDR2 YFSETQ come from the germline V gene. V lost 6 bases to trimming and J lost 0 bases, with 10 bases between them. The chain's CDR3 is CASIGTDSYEQYF. The DNA for the CDR3 is TGCGCCAGCATTGGGACGGACTCCTACGAGCAGTACTTC.

The genes are TRBV7-9 and TRBJ2-1; 8 bases are a match to TRBD1. The trim removed 5 bases at V and 0 bases at J, leaving 9 bases unmatched. The CDR3 contains 17 residues. Germline values: CDR1 SEHNR, CDR2 FQNEAQ (reference sequence). This CDR3 reads CASSPARGQSSYNEQFF. Here the CDR3 DNA reads TGTGCCAGCAGCCCCGCCAGGGGGCAATCCTCCTACAATGAGCAGTTCTTC.

This clonotype was detected a few times. The chain uses TRBV4-1 and TRBJ1-2; tentatively, D is TRBD1 (6 bases). The CDR3 is made up of 16 amino acids. CDR1 and CDR2 from the germline V gene are MGHRA and YSYEKL. V shed 4 bases and J shed 4 bases, with 19 bases lying between them. CDR3 DNA sequence: TGCGCCAGCAGCCCAGGGGATGGGCCCGGAGTCTATGGCTACACCTTC. Amino acid sequence: CASSPGDGPGVYGYTF.

This sequence joins TRBV6-2 or TRBV6-3 and TRBJ2-1, with 12 bases lining up with TRBD2. Germline assignment: CDR1 MNHEY and CDR2 SVGEGT. With 2 bases clipped from V and 15 bases from J, the junction kept 11 bases outside the gene matches. The CDR3 spans 15 residues. CDR3 sequence: CASSYGASGGARGFF. Written as DNA, the CDR3 is TGTGCCAGCAGTTACGGCGCTAGCGGGGGGGCGAGGGGGTTCTTC.